This T cell receptor (beta chain) was captured by sequencing in a study of blood T cell repertoires in COVID-19. The protocol was immunoSEQ multiplex PCR, while the TCRdb copy is restricted to in-frame clones and leaves out a portion. The sample shows 200,000 to 250,000 clones, 65% to 85% of them seen only once. Germline V gene data show CDR1 as SGHDT and CDR2 as YYEEEE. The V gene lost 0 bases and the J gene lost 9 bases, with 19 bases spanning the gap. The CDR3 covers 15 residues. The sample taken for sequencing was PBMCs or T cells enriched from blood (not recorded which). The source is a woman aged 60-75 years who had recovered from COVID-19. The chain recombines TRBV5-6 with TRBJ2-7, with D perhaps TRBD1 (5 bases). The CDR3 reads CASSLAMETQRGQYF. Written as DNA, the CDR3 is TGTGCCAGCAGCTTGGCCATGGAAACTCAAAGGGGGCAGTACTTC.